Detailed here is one T cell receptor (beta chain). This clonotype was recorded many times. What this receptor recognizes is not known. Per-base quality was not reported, and no clone a single base away is much larger than it. In light of the paper, this sample's time point label describes: newly diagnosed GD, antithyroid drugs for less than 3 months. For both TCR sequencing and RNA sequencing, RNA was extracted from PBMCs using TRIzol. The diagnosis of Graves' disease was made according to American Thyroid Association guidelines. Recruitment of patients was carried out at an endocrinology department in Xi'an, China. Each patient gave 8.5 to 9.5 milliliters of peripheral blood, collected in an EDTA anticoagulant tube. Ficoll Paque Plus density gradient separation was used to isolate PBMCs, and no additional T cell sorting was done. An Agilent 2100 Bioanalyzer and agarose gel were used to check RNA quality, while a NanoDrop 2000 measured RNA concentration.

Receptors were amplified or captured by multiplex PCR. Sequencing was carried out with an Illumina HiSeq 4000. TCR beta libraries were built with iRepertoire HTBI primers and Arm-PCR amplification of CDR3 regions. Before sequencing, the PCR products went through gel purification. Turning to the authors' computational methods: A total of 62 TRBV and 14 TRBJ segments were identified across samples and were used for gene usage analysis of CDR3 amino acid clonotypes. COPE and FqMerger were used to merge the filtered high-quality paired reads into contigs. BLAST was used to align contigs to the IMGT TRBV, TRBD and TRBJ reference genes, and CDR3 was defined following IMGT. Any clonotype with a frequency above 0.1% was classified as a highly expanded clone. Repertoire diversity was measured by Shannon entropy, and V-J evenness by the Gini coefficient. Clonotypes shared by more than one individual were considered public. Starting from the raw public reads, TCRdb applied fastp trimming at Q25, assembled clones with MiXCR and retained in-frame beta chains. Identical CDR3 protein sequences are pooled into one entry, listed with their most common genes and DNA. The V and J calls were not made by the authors but by TCRdb's processing. The sample includes roughly 610,000 distinct CDR3 sequences, with 16% observed a single time. 15% to 20% of the sample is held by the ten biggest clonotypes.

These data come from a study of regulatory T cells in long-lasting Graves disease listed by TCRdb under 2021. In the study overall: Newly diagnosed Graves' disease patients had taken antithyroid drugs for less than 3 months. Persistent Graves' disease patients were compared with newly diagnosed Graves' disease patients by peripheral blood TCR sequencing and RNA sequencing. The study was registered as a clinical trial and conducted in China. A total of roughly 35 samples underwent TCR sequencing: some 13 from persistent and around 20 from newly diagnosed Graves' disease patients.

From the germline V gene (reference sequence), CDR1 is DFQATT and CDR2 is SNEGSKA. V is shortened by 3 bases, J by 0 bases, and the region joining them spans 18 bases. From its cysteine to its phenylalanine, the CDR3 spans 17 amino acids. Only the CDR3 part of the read is kept: 51 bases, read in frame from the first base. General conclusions and limits of the study: Compared with newly diagnosed patients, persistent Graves' disease patients had lower TCR Shannon entropy and fewer highly expanded clones, which suggests clonal expansion. Sequencing and analysis were restricted to the TCR beta chain. Only peripheral blood was studied, because thyroid tissue, the primary lesion, was inaccessible. Persistent disease showed preferential use of TRBV28, TRBJ1-2 and TRBJ2-5, whereas newly diagnosed disease favored TRBV20-1 and TRBJ2-1. More public clonotypes were shared among persistent patients (about 2,800) than among newly diagnosed patients (more than 900). The small sample size was acknowledged by the authors as a limitation that may reduce accuracy.

These data also formed part of another study, on T cells in Graves' hyperthyroidism and ophthalmopathy. As the second publication notes: A patient counted as having stable Graves' hyperthyroidism if no progression to ophthalmopathy occurred over 18 months of follow-up. Hyperthyroidism patients were newly diagnosed, had a disease duration of under 2 months, and were aged 18 to 65 years. The study excluded patients with uncontrolled infections, other autoimmune diseases, pregnancy or lactation. Diagnoses were established on the basis of clinical symptoms, serum thyroxine and TRAb, thyroid ultrasound, and orbital computed tomography. The first round of RT-PCR for the TCR CDR3 was performed with the HTBI primer set and the Qiagen OneStep RT-PCR kit. Blood samples also contained most of the expanded thyroid clonotypes (frequency above 0.001), which suggests that blood repertoires may reflect thyroid immune responses. Ophthalmopathy was separated from stable hyperthyroidism by a 13 V-J signature model, with approximately 86% sensitivity and just over 81% specificity obtained in cross-validation and 80%/75% obtained in testing. In validation, the model predicted progression to ophthalmopathy with approximately 69% sensitivity and about 73% specificity, a median of about 6 months before onset. A discovery cohort of about a hundred patients, roughly 40 with Graves' ophthalmopathy and over 55 with stable Graves' hyperthyroidism, was used to find distinguishing TCR V-J signatures. Prospective prediction of ophthalmopathy was tested in an independent validation cohort consisting of fewer than 20 hyperthyroidism patients and more than 15 patients who later progressed to ophthalmopathy. The 75 to 100 discovery patients were randomly split 7:3 into training and test sets. The study also compared thyroid tissue and blood T-cell repertoires from about six Graves' hyperthyroidism patients. Following sampling, methimazole starting at 30 mg daily was given to hyperthyroidism patients, and high-dose intravenous methylprednisolone was given to ophthalmopathy patients. Libraries were constructed in a second round of multiplex PCR, after which size selection and purification were performed. Sequencing of the libraries was done on an Illumina HiSeq2000 using paired-end 100 bp reads. SOAPnuke was used to process the raw data, removing reads that contained adapters or uncalled bases, had a mean Phred below 15, or lacked an exact match to the constant primer or identifier. COPE v1.2.5 was used to merge high-quality paired reads, and clonotypes were defined as unique nucleotide sequences. MiTCR v1.1 was used to align the clonotypes against IMGT TRBV, TRBD and TRBJ reference segments. The analysis included only V-J combinations with a frequency above 0.0001, which together covered more than 98% of the repertoires. A TCS score was defined as the ratio of F50 (clonal expansion) to E x V (chaos), with BLOSUM62-based TCRdist applied between CDR3 peptides within each V-J. Welch's t-statistics and random forest reduced roughly 540 V-J features to roughly 13, which were used in a naive Bayes classifier (R e1071). No statistical method was used to fix the sample size in advance, and group allocation was not hidden from the investigators. The paper reports TCR Vbeta CDR3 sequencing of some 140 peripheral blood samples: around 45 ophthalmopathy, 75 to 80 hyperthyroidism and 17 progressor patients.

The chain links TRBV20-1 with TRBJ2-1, with no D gene named confidently. The clonotype was recovered from a woman under 40 with Graves disease. Donor details come from another sample of the same person, matched by shared clones. The starting material was peripheral blood mononuclear cells (PBMCs), obtained at new diagnosis, from a patient treated with antithyroid drugs. The CDR3 region: CSARERSGFFSYNEQFF. The nucleotide sequence is given as TGCAGTGCTAGGGAACGCTCCGGGTTCTTCTCCTACAATGAGCAGTTCTTC.